Presented here are 28 T cell receptor beta chains from one specimen sequenced in a study of high-grade serous ovarian cancer treatment subgroups. Tumor samples were taken before definitive surgery or chemotherapy. Clones were sequenced by immunoSEQ multiplex PCR, and TCRdb holds only the in-frame ones, with some missing. The sample holds about 8,800 clones, 72% seen once. Source material: tumor tissue. Receptors were obtained from a human donor with high-grade serous ovarian cancer.

The V gene is TRBV6-5, the J gene TRBJ1-2; D ambiguous. V was cut by 3 bases and J by 4 bases, with 12 bases left in between. The CDR3 extends over 14 amino acids. Germline V gene data show CDR1 as MNHEY and CDR2 as SVGAGI. Here the CDR3 reads CASSYDRHRYGYTF. The CDR3 DNA reads TGTGCCAGCAGTTATGACCGCCACCGCTATGGCTACACCTTC.

Only one count was recorded for this clone. J is TRBJ2-7 and V is TRBV4-2; the D gene could be TRBD1 or TRBD2 (5 bases each). The CDR3 totals 14 residues. Germline CDR1 and CDR2: LGHNA and YNFKEQ. V lost 1 base, J lost 8 bases, and 15 bases lay in between. The CDR3 DNA sequence: TGTGCCAGCAGCCAAGGTGGTTTCAGGGACCAGCAGTACTTC. This translates into CASSQGGFRDQQYF.

Points on this clone: The sample has other DNA sequences that encode this CDR3 too. This rearrangement joins TRBV7-2 to TRBJ2-5; D is tentatively TRBD1 or TRBD2 (5 bases each). The V end lost 4 bases, the J end lost 8 bases, and 20 bases lay between the germline ends. The CDR3 contains 15 residues. Germline CDR1 and CDR2: SGHTA and FQGNSA. CDR3 residues: CASSSAGTQGKTQYF. The CDR3 DNA sequence: TGTGCCAGCAGCTCCGCCGGGACCCAGGGAAAAACCCAGTACTTC.

The J gene is TRBJ2-5, the V gene TRBV27; weak D call: TRBD2 (5 bases). V lost 0 bases and J lost 5, with 13 bases in between. The length of the CDR3 is 15 residues. The germline gives CDR1 MNHEY, CDR2 SMNVEV (reference sequence). DNA for the CDR3: TGTGCCAGCAGTTTATCTGGCAAAGCGGTGGAGACCCAGTACTTC. Its protein product is CASSLSGKAVETQYF.

J is TRBJ2-2 and V is TRBV5-4; TRBD2 matches at 7 bases. Germline V gene data show CDR1 as SGHNT and CDR2 as YYREEE (reference sequence). There are 16 residues in the CDR3. J lost 1 base, V lost 0 bases, and 3 bases had no gene match. CDR3 sequence reads: CASSLGLAENTGELFF. In DNA form, the CDR3 reads TGTGCCAGCAGCTTGGGGCTAGCGGAGAACACCGGGGAGCTGTTTTTT.

The chain uses TRBV5-6 and TRBJ2-3; perhaps TRBD2 as D (7 bases). The CDR3 is made up of 13 amino acids. V was shortened by 4 bases and J by 14 bases, with 20 bases between the two germline ends. The germline V gene encodes CDR1 SGHDT and CDR2 YYEEEE. The CDR3 DNA follows: TGTGCCAGCAGCCCCTGGAGGGGGGGAGTTCTGTATTTT. Protein sequence: CASSPWRGGVLYF.

The chain joins TRBV29-1 to TRBJ1-1; a possible D gene is TRBD1 (6 bases). The V and J ends lost 7 bases and 0 bases respectively, with 18 bases between them. This CDR3 is 15 amino acids long. Germline V gene data show CDR1 as SQVTM and CDR2 as ANQGSEA. The CDR3 region is CSASRPGQMNTEAFF. In DNA form, the CDR3 reads TGCAGCGCCAGCCGCCCTGGACAGATGAACACTGAAGCTTTCTTT. Filled out from reference TRBV29-1 and TRBJ1-1, the complete variable domain reads SAVISQKPSRDICQRGTSLTIQCQVDSQVTMMFWYRQQPGQSLTLIATANQGSEATYESGFVIDKFPISRPNLTFSTLTVSNMSPEDSSIYLCSASRPGQMNTEAFFGQGTRLTVV.

V usage is TRBV6-1 and J usage is TRBJ2-7, with 9 bases identical to TRBD2. Germline values: CDR1 MNHNS, CDR2 SASEGT. V was pared by 0 bases and J by 0 bases, with 0 bases of the junction left unmatched. This CDR3 spans 15 amino acids. The CDR3 DNA sequence: TGTGCCAGCAGTGAAGCTAGCGGGAGCTCCTACGAGCAGTACTTC. Translated, it gives CASSEASGSSYEQYF.

The V and J genes are TRBV18 and TRBJ1-5; D call uncertain. The V and J ends lost 2 bases and 1 base respectively, with 9 bases between them. Germline CDR1 KGHSH, CDR2 LQKENI. The length of the CDR3 is 15 residues. CDR3 coding DNA: TGTGCCAGCTCACCAACGGGGTTCAGCAATCAGCCCCAGCATTTT. Amino acids: CASSPTGFSNQPQHF.

The rearrangement uses TRBV19 and TRBJ1-2; 7 bases match TRBD1. The CDR3 length is 13 residues. Trimming removed 3 bases from V and 5 bases from J; junction bases left unmatched: 3. From germline, CDR1 is LNHDA and CDR2 SQIVND (reference sequence). The CDR3 here is CASSIRGQYGYTF. The CDR3 DNA is TGTGCCAGTAGTATCAGGGGACAGTATGGCTACACCTTC.

The gene calls are TRBV27 and TRBJ2-1, with 7 bases fitting TRBD2. V shed 3 bases and J 4 bases; nucleotides not matched to a gene: 6. Per germline, CDR1 MNHEY and CDR2 SMNVEV (reference sequence). The CDR3 extends over 15 amino acids. The CDR3 loop reads CASSFTGAGYNEQFF. CDR3 nucleotides: TGTGCCAGCAGTTTTACGGGAGCGGGATACAATGAGCAGTTCTTC.

As regards this clone: The sample holds other DNA sequences that translate to the same CDR3. V is TRBV5-4 and J is TRBJ2-2; D might be TRBD2 (5 bases). CDR1 is SGHNT, CDR2 YYREEE, per germline (reference sequence). The V gene lost 3 bases and the J gene lost 0 bases, with 15 bases spanning the gap. The CDR3 runs to 17 residues. The CDR3 loop reads CASSSMGHGTNTGELFF. CDR3 bases: TGTGCCAGCAGCTCCATGGGTCACGGGACGAACACCGGGGAGCTGTTTTTT.

The genes are TRBV5-5 and TRBJ2-7; 8 bases are shared with TRBD1. The CDR3 covers 15 residues. Per germline, CDR1 SGHKS and CDR2 YYEKEE (reference sequence). V gave up 0 bases and J gave up 7 bases; unmatched junction bases: 9. In DNA form, the CDR3 reads TGTGCCAGCAGCTTGGAAGGACAGGGCTTTCGGGAGCAGTACTTC. Translating it yields CASSLEGQGFREQYF.

CDR3 protein: CASARGDREDQPQHF. CDR3 DNA: TGTGCTAGTGCCCGGGGGGACAGGGAGGACCAGCCCCAGCATTTT. V is TRBV12-5 and J is TRBJ1-5; 9 bases fit TRBD1. The CDR3 covers 15 residues. CDR1 and CDR2 from the germline V gene are LGHNT and FRNRAP. The V segment lost 7 bases and the J segment 7 bases; nucleotides outside the gene matches: 11.

The chain employs TRBV28 and TRBJ1-5; D uncertain. Germline V gives CDR1 MDHEN, CDR2 SYDVKM. The ends were cut back, 4 bases at V and 2 bases at J, with 9 bases in the middle. The CDR3 is 14 residues long. The CDR3 loop reads CASSSGGGNQPQHF. Written as DNA, the CDR3 is TGTGCCAGCAGTTCAGGCGGAGGCAATCAGCCCCAGCATTTT.

The gene calls are TRBV6-1 and TRBJ1-2; D gene ambiguous. The CDR3 is 13 residues long. CDR1 is MNHNS, CDR2 SASEGT, per germline. Trimming removed 2 bases at V and 7 bases at J, with 11 bases between. CDR3 region: CASSELPGSGYTF. CDR3 nucleotide sequence: TGTGCCAGCAGTGAATTACCGGGGTCTGGCTACACCTTC.

This chain uses TRBV28 with TRBJ2-4; 7 nucleotides align to TRBD1. V dropped 10 bases and J dropped 6; count of bases not matched to a gene: 9. Germline CDR1 and CDR2: MDHEN and SYDVKM. The CDR3 is 13 amino acids. In nucleotides, the CDR3 is TGTGCCACTAAAGGGGGACAGCCAAACATTCAGTACTTC. Protein sequence: CATKGGQPNIQYF.

This clone was observed a single time. CDR3 residues: CASSSRRQGSTDTQYF. The CDR3, as DNA: TGTGCCAGCAGTTCCCGAAGACAGGGCAGCACAGATACGCAGTATTTT. This chain connects TRBV6-5 to TRBJ2-3; 7 bases match TRBD1. V trimming: 4 bases; J trimming: 0 bases; junction bases outside the gene matches: 7. Germline V gene data show CDR1 as MNHEY and CDR2 as SVGAGI. This CDR3 has 16 amino acids.

The V and J genes are TRBV10-1 and TRBJ2-3; D is unresolved. Between the trimmed V and J ends, which lost 0 bases and 5 bases, there was a span of 9 bases. The CDR3 runs 14 residues. The V gene's germline CDR1 is WNHNN and CDR2 SYGVQD (reference sequence). The DNA for the CDR3 is TGCGCCAGCAGTGAGTCGGCCGGGCAAGATACGCAGTATTTT. Encoded protein: CASSESAGQDTQYF.

This clone was seen a few times. The rearrangement joins TRBV10-3 to TRBJ1-1; no clear D. The CDR3 runs 13 residues. Trimming took 4 bases from V and 2 from J, leaving 8 bases between them. Germline values: CDR1 ENHRY, CDR2 SYGVKD. The CDR3 is CAISAKGNTEAFF. The CDR3 DNA reads TGTGCCATCAGTGCAAAGGGCAACACTGAAGCTTTCTTT.

This sequence joins TRBV15 and TRBJ1-5, with no clear D. The CDR3 extends over 15 amino acids. Trimming pared 3 bases from V and 2 bases from J, leaving 11 bases between. Germline loops: CDR1 LNHNV, CDR2 YYDKDF (reference sequence). As DNA, the CDR3 is TGTGCCACCAGCAGTGACCCCGGGGGCAATCAGCCCCAGCATTTT. Translating gives CATSSDPGGNQPQHF. The variable domain in full, completed from reference TRBV15 and TRBJ1-5, reads DAMVIQNPRYQVTQFGKPVTLSCSQTLNHNVMYWYQQKSSQAPKLLFHYYDKDFNNEADTPDNFQSRRPNTSFCFLDIRSPGLGDTAMYLCATSSDPGGNQPQHFGDGTRLSIL.

This clone turned up a few times. The chain is built from TRBV21-1 and TRBJ2-7; TRBD1 is taken as the D call from the table, unchecked against the DNA. TRBV21-1 is reported as a pseudogene. This CDR3 contains 15 residues. The CDR3 is CASSRPLDRLIKQYF. The CDR3, as DNA: TGTGCCAGCAGCAGACCACTGGACAGGTTAATCAAGCAGTACTTC.

The J gene is TRBJ1-2, the V gene TRBV14; D gene uncertain. The CDR3 sequence is 15 residues long. Per germline, CDR1 SGHDN and CDR2 FVKESK. V dropped 1 base and J dropped 8 bases, with 17 bases sitting between them. As DNA, the CDR3 is TGTGCCAGCAGCCAAGTAGTGGGGTTCTCAGGAGGCTACACCTTC. This encodes CASSQVVGFSGGYTF.

The chain carries TRBV5-4 and TRBJ2-3, with a weak D call TRBD2 (5 bases). Trimming took off 1 base at V and 0 bases at J, with 9 bases between the two ends. Germline V gene data show CDR1 as SGHNT and CDR2 as YYREEE (reference sequence). CDR3 length: 15 residues. The CDR3 DNA is TGTGCCAGCAGCTTGCCTAGCACTAGCACAGATACGCAGTATTTT. Its protein product is CASSLPSTSTDTQYF.

J is TRBJ1-2 and V is TRBV10-3; 8 bases align to TRBD1. With V trimmed by 11 bases and J by 1 base, 12 bases remained unmatched. This CDR3 comprises 15 residues. Looked up from germline, CDR1 is ENHRY and CDR2 is SYGVKD. The CDR3 nucleotides are TGTGCCTCCGGGACAGGCTCAGACCGTAACTATGGCTACACCTTC. This translates into CASGTGSDRNYGYTF.

The chain carries TRBV29-1 and TRBJ2-7, with a possible D match to TRBD2 (6 bases). Germline CDR1 reads SQVTM; CDR2 reads ANQGSEA. V was pared by 6 bases and J by 1 base, with 16 bases between. The CDR3 extends over 14 amino acids. The CDR3 region is CSVRGEAGSYEQYF. As DNA, the CDR3 is TGCAGCGTCCGTGGGGAGGCAGGATCCTACGAGCAGTACTTC.

This chain connects TRBV15 to TRBJ1-4, with 8 bases lining up with TRBD1. CDR1 is LNHNV, CDR2 YYDKDF, per germline (reference sequence). V trimming: 5 bases; J trimming: 8 bases; junction bases outside the gene matches: 7. CDR3 length: 14 amino acids. The DNA for the CDR3 is TGTGCCACCAGCGGAAAGACAGGGGCGGAAAAACTGTTTTTT. Protein product: CATSGKTGAEKLFF.

This chain uses TRBV6-5 with TRBJ2-7; 7 positions match TRBD1. The CDR3 is made up of 13 amino acids. Germline CDR1 and CDR2: MNHEY and SVGAGI. Trimming at V came to 3 bases and at J to 3 bases, leaving 2 bases not matched to a gene. CDR3 amino acids: CASSYRQGYEQYF. In nucleotides, the CDR3 is TGTGCCAGCAGTTATAGACAGGGCTACGAGCAGTACTTC.